This T cell receptor beta chain emerged from a study of blood T cells in healthy people across ages. Regarding the study as a whole: From one million sequenced T cells, diversity estimates were lower bounds. Using unsorted PBMCs precluded a conclusive naive versus antigen-experienced comparison.

Per the germline V gene, CDR1 is SNHLY and CDR2 is FYNNEI. J was trimmed by 11 bases and V by 6 bases; bases with no gene match: 13. The CDR3 is 13 amino acids. Together with a sample-barcoded 5' primer, a J-beta primer mix was included in a second PCR lasting about 6 to 12 cycles. Each of the cDNA molecules was tagged by a template-switch adaptor with 12 random nucleotides. Using its own MiXCR run on the 5' RACE reads, TCRdb lists one record per CDR3 protein. This sample has 1.5 million to 2 million distinct CDR3 sequences, with about 50% found just once. As for this clonotype: Its antigen is still unknown.

The chain has TRBV2 and TRBJ2-7; 7 nucleotides line up with TRBD2. This clonotype was sampled from a woman in her forties in good health. The source material was blood. CDR3 residues: CASRGTSKAGEYF. CDR3 DNA: TGTGCCAGCAGGGGGACTTCAAAGGCGGGGGAGTACTTC.